The source of this TCR beta chain is a study of cytomegalovirus exposure and HLA in healthy donors. Findings and caveats of the study: In vitro confirmation showed three CMV-associated chains to be CMV antigen specific. Some highly shared sequence variants likely arose as a pipeline artifact.

Concerning this clone itself: Its antigen is currently unknown.

Researchers ran the PCR with 60 Vbeta and 13 Jbeta primers. Assay used: immunoSEQ multiplex PCR; TCRdb lists only in-frame clones, some missing. The table lists 85,000 to 100,000 clones, roughly four fifths of them singletons. The CDR3 is 15 residues long. Trimming cost V 4 bases and J 1 base; bases outside gene matches: 5. Germline lookup yields CDR1 PRHDT and CDR2 FYEKMQ (reference sequence). V and J are TRBV13 and TRBJ2-5; 8 nucleotides align to TRBD1. This TCR was sampled from a woman under 30 in good health and CMV-seropositive. The sample was PBMCs. The CDR3 nucleotides read TGTGCCAGCAGCTCGACAGGGGCCTCCCAAGAGACCCAGTACTTC. Its protein product is CASSSTGASQETQYF.